This T cell receptor beta chain was documented in a study of shared clonotypes between healthy human individuals. Study-level results: The naive CD4 repertoires of four donors were compared, and about 5% of clonotypes were shared.

The table came from immunoSEQ multiplex PCR; TCRdb's copy has only in-frame clones and leaves some out. The sample contains roughly 1,500,000 clones, under 99% of which appear only once. The CDR3 extends over 15 amino acids. CDR1 is PRHDT, CDR2 FYEKMQ, per germline (reference sequence). This clone has a single count. Its antigen is currently unknown. The junction departs from germline at one end; a sequencing error may be responsible. The clonotype originates from a man between 25 and 39 years old in good health. The rearrangement links TRBV13 to TRBJ2-1; D remains unclear. The sequenced sample was naive CD4+ T cells sorted from blood. The subset was: CD45RA+ positively selected. CDR3 protein: CASSPQRTGYTEQFF. CDR3 in DNA: TGTGCCAGCAGCCCTCAAAGGACGGGTTACACTGAGCAGTTCTTC.